This T cell receptor (beta chain) was identified during a study of control samples from healthy donors and cancer patients. Method: immunoSEQ multiplex PCR; TCRdb's copy keeps in-frame clones and lacks some. Altogether 95,000 to 150,000 clones are present, more than 85% being singletons, with the ten largest covering 6% to 8.5%. CDR1 and CDR2 (germline): MNHEY, SMNVEV (reference sequence). The CDR3 runs to 18 residues. Trimming cost V 3 bases and J 6 bases, with 21 bases left between them. The material sequenced was blood. The receptor was isolated from a woman in her late teens or twenties in good health. The chain recombines TRBV27 with TRBJ1-6; tentatively, D is TRBD1 (6 bases). The CDR3 reads CASSLYGFGGRGNSPLHF. Here the CDR3 DNA reads TGTGCCAGCAGTTTGTATGGTTTTGGGGGGCGCGGTAATTCACCCCTCCACTTT.